The sequence of this T cell receptor beta chain was determined in a study of T cell responses to AZD1222 COVID-19 vaccine. General study findings and limits: At 160-218 and 743-854, vaccine-associated CD4 TCRs were dominant, and they spanned spike. Close to half of spike-specific TCRs reportedly recognize unmutated variant regions. Clonal diversity was possibly underestimated; the donors were predominantly white British and more often female.

About this clone itself: Its antigen is currently unknown.

V shed 4 bases and J shed 8 bases, with 15 bases lying between them. Germline V lookup: CDR1 LGHDT, CDR2 YNNKEL (reference sequence). CDR3 length: 15 residues. TCRdb's table, derived via immunoSEQ multiplex PCR, lists solely in-frame clones and lacks some. The top ten clones hold around 1.6% of a sample with roughly 96,000 clones, roughly nine tenths of them seen once. V is TRBV3-1 (or the pseudogene TRBV3-2) and J is TRBJ1-6; no firm D call. The sequence was obtained from an adult in good health. The sample in question was peripheral blood, obtained on day 0 of AZD1222 vaccination. This chain's CDR3 is CASSPIPTGDSPLHF. In DNA form, the CDR3 reads TGTGCCAGCAGCCCCATTCCAACCGGGGATTCACCCCTCCACTTT.